This TCR beta chain comes out of a study of blood T cell repertoires in COVID-19. On the study more broadly: The study drew acute and convalescent COVID-19 samples from the United States, Italy and Spain. From T cells, B-cell-depleted T cells, or PBMCs came the material, which was cDNA or gDNA.

Original analysis: Reference gene primer amplification yielded estimated nucleated cell counts. Method: immunoSEQ multiplex PCR; TCRdb's copy keeps in-frame clones and lacks some. V and J calls and clone size follow that table, whereas D and trimming were derived from the DNA. The repertoire holds 15,000 to 20,000 clones, with just over 85% as singletons. Looked up from germline, CDR1 is LGHDT and CDR2 is YNNKEL (reference sequence). There are 16 residues in the CDR3. With 1 base removed from V and 1 base from J, the gap between germline ends came to 13 bases. Sequenced material: peripheral blood. This chain uses TRBV3-1 (or the pseudogene TRBV3-2) with TRBJ1-2; a possible D gene is TRBD1 (5 bases). The source is a human donor in a cohort sampled during active COVID-19. The CDR3 DNA reads as TGTGCCAGCAGCCAAGGGGGCCCAGGGATTAACTATGGCTACACCTTC. It encodes CASSQGGPGINYGYTF.